This T cell receptor (beta chain) came from a study of blood T cell repertoires in COVID-19. Study as a whole: Italy, Spain and the United States were the sources of the convalescent and acute COVID-19 samples. T cells, B-cell-depleted T cells, or PBMCs supplied cDNA or gDNA.

Under the authors' procedure: Using reference gene primer amplification, nucleated cell counts were estimated. TCRdb's table, derived via immunoSEQ multiplex PCR, lists solely in-frame clones and lacks some. Clonal size and the V and J genes are those of that table, whereas D and trimming came from the DNA. Among 50,000 to 65,000 clones, about 86% were seen once, and the ten largest hold roughly 15%. The sample consisted of peripheral blood. The source of this sequence is a human donor in a cohort sampled during active COVID-19.

CDR3 sequence: CASSRTGEWTNEKLFF. As DNA, the CDR3 is TGTGCCAGCTCCCGGACAGGGGAGTGGACTAATGAAAAACTGTTTTTT. This chain joins TRBV18 and TRBJ1-4; 9 bases are shared with TRBD1. The germline V gene has CDR1 KGHSH and CDR2 LQKENI. The CDR3 totals 16 residues. V shed 6 bases and J 2 bases; nucleotides not matched to a gene: 7. Full variable domain (rest looked up from reference TRBV18 and TRBJ1-4): NAGVMQNPRHLVRRRGQEARLRCSPMKGHSHVYWYRQLPEEGLKFMVYLQKENIIDESGMPKERFSAEFPKEGPSILRIQQVVRGDSAAYFCASSRTGEWTNEKLFFGSGTQLSVL.